Presented here are 12 T cell receptor beta chains from one specimen sequenced in a study of blood T cells in healthy people across ages. Next came a second PCR, run for about 7 to 12 cycles, which used a sample-barcoded 5' primer along with a J-beta primer mix. TCRdb ran MiXCR on the 5' RACE reads and lists one entry per CDR3 protein. This table holds more than 650,000 distinct CDR3 sequences, 22% found once. Sequencing was done on a sample of blood. The receptors originated from a man between 65 and 85 years old in good health.

This clonotype was recorded a few times. This chain connects TRBV5-6 to TRBJ1-1, with D tentatively TRBD1 (6 bases). Trimming left V 5 bases short and J 0 bases short, with 17 bases between. Germline CDR1 SGHDT, CDR2 YYEEEE. CDR3 length equals 16 residues. Here the CDR3 reads CASRGAFDRLNTEAFF. The CDR3 nucleotides read TGTGCCAGCAGGGGGGCGTTTGACAGGTTGAACACTGAAGCTTTCTTT.

This clonotype was seen a handful of times. This rearrangement joins TRBV25-1 to TRBJ2-1; 11 positions agree with TRBD2. J was trimmed by 11 bases and V by 3 bases; bases with no gene match: 6. The CDR3 is 14 residues long. Germline-derived CDR1 and CDR2 are MGHDK and SYGVNS. The CDR3 nucleotides read TGTGCCAGCAGTGAGTCTAGCGGGGGGTTGCAGCAGTTCTTC. This codes for CASSESSGGLQQFF.

As for this clonotype: The CDR3 does not end in the conserved phenylalanine or tryptophan, so this is likely a read error. This chain uses TRBV5-4 with TRBJ2-3; TRBD2 agrees at 8 bases. Germline V gives CDR1 SGHNT, CDR2 YYREEE (reference sequence). The V segment lost 2 bases and the J segment 0 bases; nucleotides outside the gene matches: 2. This CDR3 comprises 15 residues. Here the CDR3 reads CASSLTSGSTDTQYL. In nucleotides, the CDR3 is TGTGCCAGCAGCTTAACTAGCGGAAGCACAGATACGCAGTATCTT.

This chain joins TRBV20-1 and TRBJ2-1, with TRBD1 as a possible D gene (6 bases). Germline lookup yields CDR1 DFQATT and CDR2 SNEGSKA (reference sequence). The V and J ends lost 0 bases and 1 base respectively, with 19 bases between them. The CDR3 runs to 18 residues. The CDR3: CSARDLRIQGGSYNEQFF. In nucleotides, the CDR3 is TGCAGTGCTAGAGATTTGAGGATACAGGGTGGGTCCTACAATGAGCAGTTCTTC.

The chain carries TRBV12-3 or TRBV12-4 and TRBJ1-2, with TRBD1 matching over 7 bases. This CDR3 has 16 residues. V trimming: 7 bases; J trimming: 5 bases; junction bases outside the gene matches: 16. CDR3 sequence reads: CASTQLDRPKGYGYTF. DNA for the CDR3: TGTGCCAGCACCCAATTGGACAGGCCTAAAGGGTATGGCTACACCTTC.

This clonotype has only a few counts. The chain combines TRBV7-2 with TRBJ2-3; 9 bases line up with TRBD1. Trimming at V came to 2 bases and at J to 4 bases, leaving 7 bases not matched to a gene. The CDR3 covers 16 residues. CDR1 and CDR2 from the germline V gene are SGHTA and FQGNSA. The CDR3 loop is CASSLSGGTGSDTQYF. In nucleotides, the CDR3 is TGTGCCAGCAGCTTATCAGGAGGGACAGGGTCAGATACGCAGTATTTT.

This clonotype was recorded a few times. The chain uses TRBV11-2 and TRBJ2-5; tentatively, D is TRBD2 (5 bases). Trimming stripped 2 bases from V and 4 bases from J, with 11 bases between. Germline V lookup: CDR1 SGHAT, CDR2 FQNNGV. The CDR3 totals 14 residues. Written as DNA, the CDR3 is TGTGCCAGCAGCTTAAGTAGCGTGTTAGAGACCCAGTACTTC. Its protein is CASSLSSVLETQYF.

The V gene is TRBV7-9, the J gene TRBJ2-7; 8 positions agree with TRBD1. With 5 bases clipped from V and 6 bases from J, the junction kept 9 bases outside the gene matches. The germline V gene encodes CDR1 SEHNR and CDR2 FQNEAQ (reference sequence). This CDR3 region has 14 residues. The CDR3 region is CASSPDRGPTEQYF. DNA for the CDR3: TGTGCCAGCAGCCCTGACAGGGGCCCTACCGAGCAGTACTTC. Complete variable domain (other parts from reference TRBV7-9 and TRBJ2-7): DTGVSQNPRHKITKRGQNVTFRCDPISEHNRLYWYRQTLGQGPEFLTYFQNEAQLEKSRLLSDRFSAERPKGSFSTLEIQRTEQGDSAMYLCASSPDRGPTEQYFGPGTRLTVT.

V gene TRBV10-3 combines with J gene TRBJ2-3; D perhaps matches TRBD2 (5 bases). Germline CDR1 and CDR2: ENHRY and SYGVKD. The CDR3 runs to 14 residues. Trimming took off 8 bases at V and 0 bases at J, with 12 bases between the two ends. The CDR3 sequence: CAIAGAGSTDTQYF. The CDR3 coding sequence is TGTGCCATCGCTGGTGCGGGTAGCACAGATACGCAGTATTTT.

The rearrangement links TRBV2 to TRBJ2-7, with TRBD1 identical over 7 bases. The CDR3 is made up of 11 amino acids. From germline, CDR1 is SNHLY and CDR2 FYNNEI. V lost 10 bases to trimming and J lost 10 bases; unmatched junction nucleotides: 10. Here the CDR3 DNA reads TGTGCCACTCTTCGTGGGGACAGACAGTACGTC. It yields the protein CATLRGDRQYV.

Many counts were recorded for this clonotype. The rearrangement links TRBV29-1 to TRBJ2-3; D is possibly TRBD1 (6 bases). Germline V lookup: CDR1 SQVTM, CDR2 ANQGSEA. The CDR3 loop spans 16 amino acids. Trimming pared 7 bases from V and 3 bases from J, leaving 23 bases between. The CDR3 DNA reads TGCAGCGGGCAGGGGTTCCTCTCCCGTCGGACAGATACGCAGTATTTT. It specifies CSGQGFLSRRTDTQYF.

This clonotype was detected a few times. V gene TRBV19 combines with J gene TRBJ2-5, with 8 bases matching TRBD2. V lost 9 bases and J lost 1; bases outside the gene matches: 13. From germline, CDR1 is LNHDA and CDR2 SQIVND (reference sequence). This CDR3 is built from 16 residues. The CDR3 is CASSSAGLGLQETQYF. CDR3 nucleotide sequence: TGTGCCAGCAGCTCCGCGGGACTAGGGCTCCAAGAGACCCAGTACTTC.